The clone carrying this T cell receptor (beta chain) was recorded once. Clones were read by immunoSEQ multiplex PCR, and TCRdb kept only the in-frame ones, dropping some. The sample holds about 2 million clones; roughly 94% are singletons and the top ten take 0.1% to 0.15%. The data belong to a study of shared clonotypes between healthy human individuals. Germline assignment: CDR1 ENHRY and CDR2 SYGVKD. Trimming removed 4 bases at V and 0 bases at J, with 13 bases between. This CDR3 has 16 amino acids. The source material was naive CD4+ T cells sorted from blood. Subset specified: CD45RA+ positively selected. The chain couples TRBV10-3 to TRBJ1-3; D remains ambiguous. The clonotype originates from a man aged 18 to 35 in good health. CDR3 residues: CAISGTLYGSGNTIYF. CDR3 nucleotide sequence: TGTGCCATCAGTGGAACGCTCTACGGCTCTGGAAACACCATATATTTT.